One sample yielded the 11 T cell receptor beta chains listed below, sequenced in a study of T cells in localized non-small cell lung cancer. The assay was immunoSEQ multiplex PCR, and TCRdb's table has in-frame clones only and misses some. The sample carries roughly 20,000 clones, 70% to 90% recorded once. This sample comprised peripheral blood, obtained before any cancer treatment. The origin of the receptors is a man aged 35-75 years with stage I lung adenocarcinoma.

The chain combines TRBV6-5 with TRBJ1-4; unclear D gene. V lost 6 bases and J lost 8, with 13 bases in between. The V gene's germline CDR1 is MNHEY and CDR2 SVGAGI. CDR3 length equals 13 residues. In DNA form, the CDR3 reads TGTGCCAGCAGCTCCCAGGTGGAGGAAAAACTGTTTTTT. Amino acid sequence: CASSSQVEEKLFF.

The chain joins TRBV30 to TRBJ2-7, with D perhaps TRBD2 (6 bases). In germline, CDR1 is GTSNPN, CDR2 SVGIG (reference sequence). The CDR3 length is 15 residues. The V end lost 2 bases, the J end lost 0 bases, and 14 bases lay between the germline ends. CDR3 amino acids: CAWSRAGLASYEQYF. CDR3 DNA: TGTGCCTGGAGTAGAGCGGGTCTAGCCTCCTACGAGCAGTACTTC.

The CDR3 DNA sequence: TGTGCCAGCAGCCAACAGGGTCAGCCCCAGCATTTT. Its protein is CASSQQGQPQHF. The chain couples TRBV4-2 to TRBJ1-5; D might be TRBD1 (5 bases). The CDR3 is made up of 12 amino acids. The germline V and J ends were trimmed by 2 bases and 6 bases, with 5 bases remaining between them. The V gene's germline CDR1 is LGHNA and CDR2 YNFKEQ.

The chain combines TRBV19 with TRBJ2-5, with a possible D match to TRBD1 (6 bases). The V end lost 5 bases, the J end lost 5 bases, and 15 bases lay between the germline ends. Germline CDR1 reads LNHDA; CDR2 reads SQIVND (reference sequence). The CDR3 contains 14 residues. CDR3 protein: CASSWGLGVETQYF. DNA for the CDR3: TGTGCCAGTAGTTGGGGGCTTGGGGTGGAGACCCAGTACTTC.

The chain joins TRBV30 to TRBJ2-3, with 7 positions matching TRBD2. Germline values: CDR1 GTSNPN, CDR2 SVGIG (reference sequence). V shed 4 bases and J 2 bases; nucleotides not matched to a gene: 3. CDR3 size: 13 residues. CDR3 nucleotides: TGTGCCTGGACTAGCGGATACACAGATACGCAGTATTTT. Protein: CAWTSGYTDTQYF.

The chain couples TRBV9 to TRBJ2-3; D not certain. Germline assignment: CDR1 SGDLS and CDR2 YYNGEE. This CDR3 is built from 14 residues. Trimming cost V 0 bases and J 4 bases, with 9 bases left between them. The CDR3 DNA follows: TGTGCCAGCAGCGTAGCTACTGGGGCAGATACGCAGTATTTT. This encodes CASSVATGADTQYF.

This clone was seen a single time. This chain links TRBV11-2 with TRBJ2-7; maybe TRBD1 (5 bases). This CDR3 comprises 15 residues. V was pared by 1 base and J by 3 bases, with 13 bases between. Germline CDR1 is SGHAT and CDR2 is FQNNGV. Written as DNA, the CDR3 is TGTGCCAGCAGCTTAGTAGGGGATGCCCGCTACGAGCAGTACTTC. Translating gives CASSLVGDARYEQYF.

This clone has just one count. In DNA, the CDR3 is TGTGCCAGCAGCCTCGAAGGGAGTCGGACTGAAGCTTTCTTT. This encodes CASSLEGSRTEAFF. The chain couples TRBV6-6 to TRBJ1-1; unclear D gene. Per germline, CDR1 MNHNY and CDR2 SVGAGI (reference sequence). With 6 bases removed from V and 5 bases from J, the gap between germline ends came to 16 bases. The CDR3 covers 14 residues.

The rearrangement joins TRBV4-2 to TRBJ1-6; D is possibly TRBD1 (6 bases). Looked up from germline, CDR1 is LGHNA and CDR2 is YNFKEQ. V was shortened by 2 bases and J by 7 bases, with 18 bases between the two germline ends. The CDR3 has 17 amino acids. For the CDR3, the DNA is TGTGCCAGCAGCCAACACTACGGGACACTCGAAAATTCACCCCTCCACTTT. Encoded protein: CASSQHYGTLENSPLHF.

For the CDR3, the DNA is TGTGCCAGCCAGAGAATGTCAGGACAGGGCTCCTACGAGCAGTACTTC. Translation gives CASQRMSGQGSYEQYF. The J gene is TRBJ2-7, the V gene TRBV11-2; 8 bases are a match to TRBD1. This CDR3 contains 16 residues. V gave up 8 bases and J gave up 0 bases; unmatched junction bases: 12. Germline CDR1 SGHAT, CDR2 FQNNGV. Combining the CDR3 with reference TRBV11-2 and TRBJ2-7 gives the whole variable domain EAGVAQSPRYKIIEKRQSVAFWCNPISGHATLYWYQQILGQGPKLLIQFQNNGVVDDSQLPKDRFSAERLKGVDSTLKIQPAKLEDSAVYLCASQRMSGQGSYEQYFGPGTRLTVT.

The genes are TRBV2 and TRBJ2-7; possibly TRBD1 or TRBD2 for D (6 bases each). From germline, CDR1 is SNHLY and CDR2 FYNNEI. The CDR3 length is 12 residues. Trimming cost V 0 bases and J 8 bases, with 8 bases left between them. CDR3 nucleotides: TGTGCCAGCAGTGAAGCAGGGGGGCAGCAGTACTTC. Translated, it gives CASSEAGGQQYF.